The clone carrying this T cell receptor beta chain came up a few times. Its antigen is not known. The data were obtained in a study of human T cells and chemical hapten exposure. Study in general: 2% DPC applied to a roughly 2 cm by roughly 2 cm arm area sensitized donors. Patches that contained 0.01% DPC were applied to the upper back and read at 6 days.

Individual cDNA molecules in this library carried unique molecular identifiers. TCRdb independently ran MiXCR on the RACE reads; one entry per CDR3 protein. The table records around 110,000 distinct CDR3 sequences, around 10% of them present only once. Findings and limits, study-wide: TCRs at a frequency above 1 in 1000 stayed unchanged with DPC sensitization.

Sample time point: patch test 3, about 24 weeks after DPC sensitization. The sample's treatment: therapeutic diphenylcyclopropenone sensitization with weekly scalp DPC. Here the sequenced sample was whole blood, taken in connection with sensitization to the hapten diphenylcyclopropenone (DPC). This TCR came from a woman in her 50s with alopecia areata. Some clones in this sample may be carry-over from other donors' samples.

CDR3 nucleotide sequence: TGCGCCAGCAGCCAAGGGGCGGGGTTGGGTTACGAGCAGTACTTC. Encoded protein: CASSQGAGLGYEQYF. This chain joins TRBV4-3 and TRBJ2-7, with D maybe TRBD2 (6 bases). Germline V gives CDR1 LGHNA, CDR2 YSLEER. CDR3 length equals 15 residues. V shed 1 base and J shed 4 bases, with 14 bases lying between them.